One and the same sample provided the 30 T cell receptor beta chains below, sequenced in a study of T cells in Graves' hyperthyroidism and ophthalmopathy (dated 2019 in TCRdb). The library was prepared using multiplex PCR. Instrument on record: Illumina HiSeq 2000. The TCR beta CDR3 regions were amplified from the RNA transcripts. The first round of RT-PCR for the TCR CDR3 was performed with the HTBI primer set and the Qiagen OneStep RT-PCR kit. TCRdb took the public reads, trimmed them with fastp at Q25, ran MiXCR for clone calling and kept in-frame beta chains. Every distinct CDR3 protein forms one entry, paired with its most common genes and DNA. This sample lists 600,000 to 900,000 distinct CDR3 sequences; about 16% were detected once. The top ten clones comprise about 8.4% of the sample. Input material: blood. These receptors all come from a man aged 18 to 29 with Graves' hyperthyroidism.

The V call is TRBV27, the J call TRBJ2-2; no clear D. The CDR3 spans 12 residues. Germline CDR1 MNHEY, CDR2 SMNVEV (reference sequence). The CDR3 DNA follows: TGTGCGCCACAGTTTTTTACCGGGGAGCTGTTTTTT. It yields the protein CAPQFFTGELFF.

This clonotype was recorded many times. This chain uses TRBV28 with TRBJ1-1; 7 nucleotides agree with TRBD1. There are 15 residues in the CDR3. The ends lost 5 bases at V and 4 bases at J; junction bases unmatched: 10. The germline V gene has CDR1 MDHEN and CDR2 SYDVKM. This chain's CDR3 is CASSVTGSQGTEAFF. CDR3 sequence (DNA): TGTGCCAGCAGTGTGACAGGGTCCCAAGGCACTGAAGCTTTCTTT.

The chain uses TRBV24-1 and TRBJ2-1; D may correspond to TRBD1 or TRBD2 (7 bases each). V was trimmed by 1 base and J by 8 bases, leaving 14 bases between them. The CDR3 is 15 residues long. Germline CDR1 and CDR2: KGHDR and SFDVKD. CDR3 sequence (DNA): TGTGCCACCAGTGATTTTGGCAGGGGGGGGGATGAGCAGTTCTTC. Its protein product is CATSDFGRGGDEQFF.

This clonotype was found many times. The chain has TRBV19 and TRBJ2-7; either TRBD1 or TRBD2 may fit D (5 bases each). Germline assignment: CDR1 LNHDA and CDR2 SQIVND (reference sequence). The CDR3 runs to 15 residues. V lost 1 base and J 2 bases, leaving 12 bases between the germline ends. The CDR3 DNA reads TGTGCCAGTAGTATAGTGGGGACGGGGACCTACGAGCAGTACTTC. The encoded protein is CASSIVGTGTYEQYF.

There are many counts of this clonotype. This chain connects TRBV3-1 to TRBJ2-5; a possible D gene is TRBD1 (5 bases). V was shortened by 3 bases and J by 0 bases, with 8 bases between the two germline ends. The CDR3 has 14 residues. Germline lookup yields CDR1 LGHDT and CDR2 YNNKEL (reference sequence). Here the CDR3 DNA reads TGTGCCAGCAGCCACAGGGCAGACCAAGAGACCCAGTACTTC. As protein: CASSHRADQETQYF.

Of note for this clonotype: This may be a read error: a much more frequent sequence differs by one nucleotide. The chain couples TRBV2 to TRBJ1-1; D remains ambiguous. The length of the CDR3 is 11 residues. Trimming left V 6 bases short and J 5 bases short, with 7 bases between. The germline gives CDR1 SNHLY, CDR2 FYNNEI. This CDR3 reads CASRDGTEAFF. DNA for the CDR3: TGTGCCAGCAGGGATGGGACTGAAGCTTTCTTT.

The CDR3 loop is CASSWGGPSSNQPQHF. CDR3 coding DNA: TGTGCCAGCAGTTGGGGAGGGCCCAGTAGCAATCAGCCCCAGCATTTT. The chain combines TRBV28 with TRBJ1-5; D not resolved. CDR3 length: 16 amino acids. Trimming pared 4 bases from V and 0 bases from J, leaving 13 bases between. Per the germline V gene, CDR1 is MDHEN and CDR2 is SYDVKM.

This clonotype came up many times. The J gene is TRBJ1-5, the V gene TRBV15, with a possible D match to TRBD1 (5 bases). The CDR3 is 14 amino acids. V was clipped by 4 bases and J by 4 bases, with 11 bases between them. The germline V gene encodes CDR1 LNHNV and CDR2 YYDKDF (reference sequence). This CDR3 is CATSKRQRNQPQHF. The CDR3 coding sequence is TGTGCCACCAGCAAAAGACAGAGAAATCAGCCCCAGCATTTT.

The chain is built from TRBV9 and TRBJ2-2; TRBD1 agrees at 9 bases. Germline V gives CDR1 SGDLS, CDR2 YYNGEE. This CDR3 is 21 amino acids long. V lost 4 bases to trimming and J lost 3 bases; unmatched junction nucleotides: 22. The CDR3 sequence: CASSPPVDITGGGGYTGELFF. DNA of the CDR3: TGTGCCAGCAGCCCGCCGGTTGATATCACAGGGGGCGGTGGGTACACCGGGGAGCTGTTTTTT.

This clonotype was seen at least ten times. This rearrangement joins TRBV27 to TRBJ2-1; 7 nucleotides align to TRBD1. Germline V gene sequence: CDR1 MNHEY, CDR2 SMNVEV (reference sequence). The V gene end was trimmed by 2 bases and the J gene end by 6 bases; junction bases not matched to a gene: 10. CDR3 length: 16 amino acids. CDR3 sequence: CASSLRGPHALNEQFF. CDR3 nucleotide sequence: TGTGCCAGCAGTTTAAGGGGGCCACATGCCCTCAATGAGCAGTTCTTC.

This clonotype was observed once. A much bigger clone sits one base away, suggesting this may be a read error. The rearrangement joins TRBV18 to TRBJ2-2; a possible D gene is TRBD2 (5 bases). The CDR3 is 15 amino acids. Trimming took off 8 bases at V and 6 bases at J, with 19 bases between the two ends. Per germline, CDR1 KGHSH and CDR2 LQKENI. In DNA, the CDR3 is TGTGCCAGCCCACTCTTGAGGGTGCCATCCGGGGAGCTGTTTTTT. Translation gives CASPLLRVPSGELFF.

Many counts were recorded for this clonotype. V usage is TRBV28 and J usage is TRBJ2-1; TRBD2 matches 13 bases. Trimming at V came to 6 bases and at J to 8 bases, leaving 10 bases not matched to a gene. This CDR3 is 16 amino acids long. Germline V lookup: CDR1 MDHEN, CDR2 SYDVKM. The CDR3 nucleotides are TGTGCCAGCAGCTCTAAGCGGACTAGCGGGAGAGATGAGCAGTTCTTC. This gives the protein CASSSKRTSGRDEQFF.

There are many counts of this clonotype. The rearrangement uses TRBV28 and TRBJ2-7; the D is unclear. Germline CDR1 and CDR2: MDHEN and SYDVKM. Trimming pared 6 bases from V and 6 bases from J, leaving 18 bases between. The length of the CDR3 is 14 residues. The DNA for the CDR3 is TGTGCCAGCAGCCCCCATCGGGTGGCGTCCGAGCAGTACTTC. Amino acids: CASSPHRVASEQYF.

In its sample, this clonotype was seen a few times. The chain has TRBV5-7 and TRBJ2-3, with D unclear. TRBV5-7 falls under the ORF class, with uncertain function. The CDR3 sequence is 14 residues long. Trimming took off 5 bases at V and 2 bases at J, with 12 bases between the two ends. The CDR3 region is CASRLPRSTDTQYF. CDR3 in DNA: TGTGCCAGCAGGCTCCCGAGGTCCACAGATACGCAGTATTTT.

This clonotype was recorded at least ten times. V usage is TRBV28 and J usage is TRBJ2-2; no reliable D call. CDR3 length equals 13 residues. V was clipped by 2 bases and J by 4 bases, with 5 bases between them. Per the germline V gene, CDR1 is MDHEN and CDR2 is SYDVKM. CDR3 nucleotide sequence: TGTGCCAGCAGTTTAGAGGTCACCGGGGAGCTGTTTTTT. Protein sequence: CASSLEVTGELFF.

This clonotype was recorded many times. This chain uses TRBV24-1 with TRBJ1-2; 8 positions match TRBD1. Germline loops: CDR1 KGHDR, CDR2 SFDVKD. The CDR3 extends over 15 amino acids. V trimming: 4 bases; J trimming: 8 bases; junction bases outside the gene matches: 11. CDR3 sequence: CATSDPIRGREGYTF. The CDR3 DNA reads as TGTGCCACCAGTGACCCCATCAGGGGGCGCGAAGGCTACACCTTC.

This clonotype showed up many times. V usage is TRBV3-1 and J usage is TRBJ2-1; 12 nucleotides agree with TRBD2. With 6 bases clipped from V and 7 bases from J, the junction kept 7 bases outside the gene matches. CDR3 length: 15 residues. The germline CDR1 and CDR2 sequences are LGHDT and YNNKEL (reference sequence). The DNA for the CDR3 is TGTGCCAGCAGTTGGACTAGCGGGATTTGGAATGAGCAGTTCTTC. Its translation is CASSWTSGIWNEQFF.

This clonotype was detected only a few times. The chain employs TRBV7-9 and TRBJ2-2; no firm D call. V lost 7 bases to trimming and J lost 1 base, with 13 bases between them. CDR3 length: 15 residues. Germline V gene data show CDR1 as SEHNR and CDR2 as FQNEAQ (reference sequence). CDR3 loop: CASTLRVENTGELFF. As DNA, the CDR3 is TGTGCCAGCACCCTACGGGTGGAGAACACCGGGGAGCTGTTTTTT. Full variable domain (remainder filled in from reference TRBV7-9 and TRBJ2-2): DTGVSQNPRHKITKRGQNVTFRCDPISEHNRLYWYRQTLGQGPEFLTYFQNEAQLEKSRLLSDRFSAERPKGSFSTLEIQRTEQGDSAMYLCASTLRVENTGELFFGEGSRLTVL.

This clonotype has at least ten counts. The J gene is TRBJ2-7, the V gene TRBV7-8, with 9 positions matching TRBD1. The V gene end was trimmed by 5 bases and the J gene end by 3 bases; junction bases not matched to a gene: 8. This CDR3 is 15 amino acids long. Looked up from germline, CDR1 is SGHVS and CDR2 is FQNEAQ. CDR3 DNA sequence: TGTGCCAGCAGCCCGAGACAGGGGGGTGGCTACGAGCAGTACTTC. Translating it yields CASSPRQGGGYEQYF.

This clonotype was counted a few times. The chain's CDR3 is CASSIDVRGRNTEAFF. The DNA of the CDR3 is TGTGCCAGTAGTATAGATGTCAGGGGGCGAAACACTGAAGCTTTCTTT. This chain joins TRBV19 and TRBJ1-1; TRBD1 agrees at 8 bases. This CDR3 is 16 amino acids long. Germline loops: CDR1 LNHDA, CDR2 SQIVND (reference sequence). Losses at the gene ends were 0 bases for V and 2 bases for J; bases not matched to a gene: 5.

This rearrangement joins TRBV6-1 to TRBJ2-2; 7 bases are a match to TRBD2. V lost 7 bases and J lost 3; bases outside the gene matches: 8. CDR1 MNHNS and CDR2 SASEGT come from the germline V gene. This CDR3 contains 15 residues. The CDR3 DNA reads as TGTGCCAGCACCCCGGCGGGAGATGACACCGGGGAGCTGTTTTTT. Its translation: CASTPAGDDTGELFF.

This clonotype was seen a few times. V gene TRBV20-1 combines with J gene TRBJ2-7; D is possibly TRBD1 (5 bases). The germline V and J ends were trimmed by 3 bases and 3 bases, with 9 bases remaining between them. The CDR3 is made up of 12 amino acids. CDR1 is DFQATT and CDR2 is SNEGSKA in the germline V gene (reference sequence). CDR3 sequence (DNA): TGCAGTGCTAGTGACAGCTTCTACGAGCAGTACTTC. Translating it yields CSASDSFYEQYF.

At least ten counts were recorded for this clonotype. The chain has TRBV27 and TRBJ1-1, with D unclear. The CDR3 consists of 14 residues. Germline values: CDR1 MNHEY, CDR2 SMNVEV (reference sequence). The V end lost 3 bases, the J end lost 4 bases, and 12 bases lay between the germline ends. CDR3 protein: CASSFYAEGTEAFF. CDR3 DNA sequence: TGTGCCAGCAGTTTTTACGCGGAGGGCACTGAAGCTTTCTTT.

CDR3 coding DNA: TGTGCCAGCAGTTTCCCAAAACCGCAAGCTTCCACAGATACGCAGTATTTT. Residues: CASSFPKPQASTDTQYF. This sequence joins TRBV27 and TRBJ2-3, with D hard to call. Trimming cost V 3 bases and J 2 bases, with 18 bases left between them. The germline CDR1 and CDR2 sequences are MNHEY and SMNVEV (reference sequence). The CDR3 loop spans 17 amino acids.

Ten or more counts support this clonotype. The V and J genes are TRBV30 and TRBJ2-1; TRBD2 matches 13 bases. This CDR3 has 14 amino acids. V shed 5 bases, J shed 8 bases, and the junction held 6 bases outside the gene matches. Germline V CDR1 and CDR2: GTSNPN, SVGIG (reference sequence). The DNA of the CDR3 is TGTGCCTGGCAAACCGGGACTAGCGGGGATGAGCAGTTCTTC. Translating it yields CAWQTGTSGDEQFF.

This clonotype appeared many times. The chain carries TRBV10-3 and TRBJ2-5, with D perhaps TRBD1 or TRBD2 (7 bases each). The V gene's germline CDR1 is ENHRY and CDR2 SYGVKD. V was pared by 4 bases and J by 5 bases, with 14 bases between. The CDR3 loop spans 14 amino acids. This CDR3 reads CAISAQGGMETQYF. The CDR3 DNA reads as TGTGCCATCAGTGCCCAGGGGGGGATGGAGACCCAGTACTTC.

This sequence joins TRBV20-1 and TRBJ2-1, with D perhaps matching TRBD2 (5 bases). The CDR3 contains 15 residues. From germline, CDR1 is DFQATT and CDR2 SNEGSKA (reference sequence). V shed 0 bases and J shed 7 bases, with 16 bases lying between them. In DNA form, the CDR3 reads TGCAGTGCTAGAGACCCACCGCCATCGGGGAATGAGCAGTTCTTC. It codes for CSARDPPPSGNEQFF.

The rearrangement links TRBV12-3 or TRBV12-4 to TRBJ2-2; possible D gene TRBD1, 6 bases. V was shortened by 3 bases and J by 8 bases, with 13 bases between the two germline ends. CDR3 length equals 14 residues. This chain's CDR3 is CASSFYRVPGELFF. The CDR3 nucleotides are TGTGCCAGCAGTTTCTACAGGGTGCCAGGGGAGCTGTTTTTT.

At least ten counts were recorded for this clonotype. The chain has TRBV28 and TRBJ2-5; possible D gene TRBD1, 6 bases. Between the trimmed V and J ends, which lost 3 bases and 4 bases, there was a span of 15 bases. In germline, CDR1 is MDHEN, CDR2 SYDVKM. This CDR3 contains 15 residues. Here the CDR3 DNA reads TGTGCCAGCAGTTTGCCCACTAGGGGGAGAGAGACCCAGTACTTC. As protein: CASSLPTRGRETQYF.

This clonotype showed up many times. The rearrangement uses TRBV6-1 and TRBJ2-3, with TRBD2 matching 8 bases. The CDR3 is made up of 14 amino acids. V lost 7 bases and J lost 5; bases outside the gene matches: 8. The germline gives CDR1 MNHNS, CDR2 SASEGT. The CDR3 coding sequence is TGTGCCAGCACGACAGCGGGAGTTCAAGATACGCAGTATTTT. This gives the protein CASTTAGVQDTQYF.